This T cell receptor (beta chain) derives from a study of T cells in Graves' hyperthyroidism and ophthalmopathy. The study's findings and limits: Expanded thyroid clonotypes (above 0.001) were mostly also found in blood.

This CDR3 has 13 amino acids. Germline V gene lookup returns CDR1 SGHRS and CDR2 YFSETQ. V lost 5 bases and J 1 base, leaving 10 bases between the germline ends. This clonotype was observed a few times. Its specificity is not known. Template material for amplifying TCR beta CDR3 regions consisted of RNA transcripts. The TCR CDR3 was amplified in a first-round RT-PCR using the HTBI primer set. TCRdb re-called the multiplex PCR reads through MiXCR, storing one row per CDR3 protein. The data contain over 300,000 distinct CDR3 sequences, 11% to 15% of them singletons. The material sequenced was blood. This chain joins TRBV5-1 and TRBJ2-7; D perhaps matches TRBD2 (6 bases). This sequence originates from a woman aged 55-75 years with Graves' hyperthyroidism. CDR3 bases: TGCGCCAGCAGGGCGGCGGGATCCTACGAGCAGTACTTC. This gives the protein CASRAAGSYEQYF.